This is a list of T cell receptor beta chains from one sample in a study of OX40 agonist ivuxolimab in advanced cancers. Method: immunoSEQ multiplex PCR; TCRdb's copy keeps in-frame clones and lacks some. The data show around 94,000 clones, about 92% seen once. The material was CD4+ or CD8+ T cells sorted from blood, obtained in a trial of the OX40 agonist ivuxolimab. Receptors were obtained from an adult with an advanced solid tumor such as melanoma, head and neck, liver or kidney cancer. The CDR3 runs from the conserved cysteine through the conserved F or W. The order of the fields is clone size, J gene, D gene, CDR3 length, V gene, CDR3 DNA, CDR3 protein. The D gene is left open where the match is weak. Rows may omit the clone size; those that give it use once, few, many or a size class.

abundance: .
j_gene: TRBJ1-5
d_gene: .
len: 15
v_gene: TRBV28
CDR3nt: TGTGCCAGCATAGCAGGGGCCTATAGCAATCAGCCCCAGCATTTT
CDR3aa: CASIAGAYSNQPQHF

abundance: .
j_gene: TRBJ2-7
d_gene: .
len: 14
v_gene: TRBV5-4
CDR3nt: TGTGCCAGCAGCTTGATAGGGGGGTCCTACGAGCAGTACTTC
CDR3aa: CASSLIGGSYEQYF

abundance: .
j_gene: TRBJ1-3
d_gene: .
len: 14
v_gene: TRBV27
CDR3nt: TGTGCCAGCAGTTTATCGCCCGGTCTGGACACCATATATTTT
CDR3aa: CASSLSPGLDTIYF

abundance: .
j_gene: TRBJ1-2
d_gene: .
len: 15
v_gene: TRBV18
CDR3nt: TGTGCCAGCGATGCGGGGGGAAGACAGACCTATGGCTACACCTTC
CDR3aa: CASDAGGRQTYGYTF

abundance: .
j_gene: TRBJ2-5
d_gene: TRBD1
len: 16
v_gene: TRBV5-4
CDR3nt: TGTGCCAGCAGCTTGTATGCAGGGGGCGCGATAGAGACCCAGTACTTC
CDR3aa: CASSLYAGGAIETQYF

abundance: .
j_gene: TRBJ2-7
d_gene: .
len: 16
v_gene: TRBV11-2
CDR3nt: TGTGCCAGCAGCTTACGGGGACCAGTGAGCTCCTACGAGCAGTACTTC
CDR3aa: CASSLRGPVSSYEQYF

abundance: .
j_gene: TRBJ2-1
d_gene: TRBD2
len: 13
v_gene: TRBV6-6
CDR3nt: TGTGCCAGCAGTCCCCGGACTAGTGGGGAGCAGTTCTTC
CDR3aa: CASSPRTSGEQFF

abundance: .
j_gene: TRBJ1-5
d_gene: .
len: 11
v_gene: TRBV12-5
CDR3nt: TGTGCTAGTGGTTTAAATCAGCCCCAGCATTTT
CDR3aa: CASGLNQPQHF

abundance: .
j_gene: TRBJ1-1
d_gene: .
len: 15
v_gene: TRBV28
CDR3nt: TGTGCCAGCAGTTCCGATCGTACAGGTAACACTGAAGCTTTCTTT
CDR3aa: CASSSDRTGNTEAFF

abundance: .
j_gene: TRBJ1-6
d_gene: TRBD1
len: 15
v_gene: TRBV7-2
CDR3nt: TGTGCCAGCAGCTTAGGACAGGGTTATCGGTCACCCCTCCACTTT
CDR3aa: CASSLGQGYRSPLHF

abundance: .
j_gene: TRBJ2-5
d_gene: TRBD1
len: 18
v_gene: TRBV4-1
CDR3nt: TGCGCCAGCAGCCTGTCGGGACAGGGGGCCCAATACCAAGAGACCCAGTACTTC
CDR3aa: CASSLSGQGAQYQETQYF

abundance: .
j_gene: TRBJ2-7
d_gene: .
len: 11
v_gene: TRBV5-1
CDR3nt: TGCGCCAGCAGCTACGATTACGAGCAGTACTTC
CDR3aa: CASSYDYEQYF

abundance: .
j_gene: TRBJ1-1
d_gene: .
len: 13
v_gene: TRBV27
CDR3nt: TGTGCCAGCAGTTTAAGGGGTAGCACTGAAGCTTTCTTT
CDR3aa: CASSLRGSTEAFF

abundance: few
j_gene: TRBJ2-7
d_gene: TRBD2
len: 15
v_gene: TRBV9
CDR3nt: TGTGCCAGCAGCGTAGGGACTAGCGGCTCCTACGAGCAGTACTTC
CDR3aa: CASSVGTSGSYEQYF

abundance: .
j_gene: TRBJ1-2
d_gene: TRBD1
len: 13
v_gene: TRBV7-9
CDR3nt: TGTGCCAGCACAAGAGGGGGCATTTATGGCTACACCTTC
CDR3aa: CASTRGGIYGYTF

abundance: .
j_gene: TRBJ2-2
d_gene: TRBD1
len: 15
v_gene: TRBV6-5
CDR3nt: TGTGCCAGCAGTGCGACAGGGAGAAACACCGGGGAGCTGTTTTTT
CDR3aa: CASSATGRNTGELFF

abundance: .
j_gene: TRBJ1-5
d_gene: .
len: 14
v_gene: TRBV19
CDR3nt: TGTGCCAGTAGTATAGGGGCCGGCAATCAGCCCCAGCATTTT
CDR3aa: CASSIGAGNQPQHF

abundance: few
j_gene: TRBJ1-1
d_gene: .
len: 13
v_gene: TRBV5-6
CDR3nt: TGTGCCAGCAGGGGGAGGGGGAACACTGAAGCTTTCTTT
CDR3aa: CASRGRGNTEAFF

abundance: .
j_gene: TRBJ1-4
d_gene: .
len: 18
v_gene: TRBV7-9
CDR3nt: TGTGCCAGCAGCCCGGAGGTCGGGACAACCGCAACTAATGAAAAACTGTTTTTT
CDR3aa: CASSPEVGTTATNEKLFF

abundance: .
j_gene: TRBJ1-6
d_gene: .
len: 14
v_gene: TRBV5-4
CDR3nt: TGTGCCAGCAGCTTGGAAGGGTCTGGTTCACCCCTCCACTTT
CDR3aa: CASSLEGSGSPLHF

abundance: .
j_gene: TRBJ2-1
d_gene: TRBD2
len: 14
v_gene: TRBV7-9
CDR3nt: TGTGCCAGCAGCTTAACTAGCGGGAGGGATGAGCAGTTCTTC
CDR3aa: CASSLTSGRDEQFF

abundance: .
j_gene: TRBJ1-1
d_gene: .
len: 15
v_gene: TRBV4-1
CDR3nt: TGCGCCAGCAGCCAAGTTCACAGTATGAACACTGAAGCTTTCTTT
CDR3aa: CASSQVHSMNTEAFF